This entry lists 25 T cell receptor beta chains sequenced from one sample in a study of technical replicates of blood from a few donors. Sequencing used immunoSEQ multiplex PCR; TCRdb keeps in-frame clones, though not all of them. Of around 80,000 clones listed, 95% to 99% are singletons. The sequenced sample was T cells isolated from PBMCs. These receptors were obtained from a human donor in good health.

The chain links TRBV19 to TRBJ1-5; D call uncertain. The V and J ends lost 1 base and 5 bases respectively, with 12 bases between them. Germline-derived CDR1 and CDR2 are LNHDA and SQIVND (reference sequence). CDR3 size: 15 residues. The DNA for the CDR3 is TGTGCCAGTAGTATAGGGACTGCCAATTATCAGCCCCAGCATTTT. Protein product: CASSIGTANYQPQHF.

The rearrangement joins TRBV7-6 to TRBJ1-5, with D maybe TRBD1 (6 bases). This CDR3 has 13 amino acids. From germline, CDR1 is SGHVS and CDR2 FNYEAQ. The V and J ends lost 4 bases and 9 bases respectively, with 13 bases between them. The CDR3 DNA is TGTGCCAGCAGCTCAACAGGGTCAGGGCCCCAGCATTTT. Translation: CASSSTGSGPQHF.

This chain uses TRBV30 with TRBJ1-2; 7 positions agree with TRBD1. This CDR3 is 11 amino acids long. In germline, CDR1 is GTSNPN, CDR2 SVGIG (reference sequence). V lost 4 bases, J lost 5 bases, and 1 base stayed unmatched. The DNA for the CDR3 is TGTGCCTGGACAGGGGGTTATGGCTACACCTTC. This encodes CAWTGGYGYTF.

The rearrangement joins TRBV25-1 to TRBJ1-1; D may be TRBD1 (5 bases). The V gene lost 3 bases and the J gene lost 1 base, with 9 bases spanning the gap. Germline V lookup: CDR1 MGHDK, CDR2 SYGVNS. The CDR3 sequence is 14 residues long. The CDR3 loop is CASSDRDWNTEAFF. CDR3 DNA sequence: TGTGCCAGCAGTGACAGGGACTGGAACACTGAAGCTTTCTTT.

The chain combines TRBV7-3 with TRBJ2-1; TRBD2 is a possible D gene (6 bases). Germline lookup yields CDR1 SGHTA and CDR2 FQGTGA. Trimming took 7 bases from V and 6 from J, leaving 16 bases between them. This CDR3 is built from 14 residues. The CDR3, as DNA: TGTGCCAGCAAGGAAGCGGTGGGGGGCAATGAGCAGTTCTTC. Its translation is CASKEAVGGNEQFF.

The chain uses TRBV29-1 and TRBJ2-3, with 8 bases identical to TRBD2. The CDR3 has 15 amino acids. Germline V gives CDR1 SQVTM, CDR2 ANQGSEA. V lost 0 bases and J lost 3; bases outside the gene matches: 5. This chain's CDR3 is CSVEDRGGQTDTQYF. DNA for the CDR3: TGCAGCGTTGAAGATCGCGGGGGGCAGACAGATACGCAGTATTTT.

The chain carries TRBV28 and TRBJ1-2; 9 nucleotides line up with TRBD1. The CDR3 totals 16 residues. Germline lookup yields CDR1 MDHEN and CDR2 SYDVKM. V shed 1 base, J shed 5 bases, and the junction held 8 bases outside the gene matches. CDR3: CASSLSPSDRGYGYTF. In DNA form, the CDR3 reads TGTGCCAGCAGTTTATCCCCTTCGGACAGGGGATATGGCTACACCTTC.

This chain connects TRBV27 to TRBJ2-3, with TRBD2 matching over 9 bases. The trim removed 4 bases at V and 0 bases at J, leaving 2 bases unmatched. Germline CDR1 MNHEY, CDR2 SMNVEV (reference sequence). The CDR3 runs 15 residues. The CDR3: CASSYGTSSTDTQYF. The CDR3 DNA is TGTGCCAGCAGTTACGGGACTAGCAGCACAGATACGCAGTATTTT.

DNA of the CDR3: TGTGCCAGCAGTTTATCGACTAGCGGTAACAATGAGCAGTTCTTC. Protein: CASSLSTSGNNEQFF. The chain carries TRBV27 and TRBJ2-1; TRBD2 matches 9 bases. Germline V gene data show CDR1 as MNHEY and CDR2 as SMNVEV (reference sequence). The V segment lost 0 bases and the J segment 5 bases; nucleotides outside the gene matches: 2. CDR3 size: 15 residues.

V and J are TRBV10-2 and TRBJ2-1; 7 nucleotides line up with TRBD1. The CDR3 sequence is 14 residues long. The ends lost 2 bases at V and 5 bases at J; junction bases unmatched: 3. Germline CDR1 reads WSHSY; CDR2 reads SAAADI. The CDR3 DNA reads TGCGCCAGCAGTGAGGACAGGGAGCACAATGAGCAGTTCTTC. Translated: CASSEDREHNEQFF.

The chain combines TRBV7-2 with TRBJ1-2, with D unresolved. The CDR3 loop spans 17 amino acids. Germline V CDR1 and CDR2: SGHTA, FQGNSA. The V end was cut by 5 bases, the J end by 0 bases, with 19 bases between. The chain's CDR3 is CASSPNMDGEANYGYTF. The CDR3 DNA follows: TGTGCCAGCAGCCCAAACATGGACGGGGAAGCTAACTATGGCTACACCTTC.

The rearrangement uses TRBV27 and TRBJ1-2; possible D gene TRBD1, 6 bases. Germline values: CDR1 MNHEY, CDR2 SMNVEV (reference sequence). The CDR3 contains 15 residues. V lost 4 bases, J lost 2 bases, and 14 bases lay in between. CDR3 nucleotides: TGTGCCAGCAGTTCCTACATCACAGGGAACTATGGCTACACCTTC. This encodes CASSSYITGNYGYTF.

J is TRBJ2-7 and V is TRBV27; D is unclear. CDR1 and CDR2 from the germline V gene are MNHEY and SMNVEV (reference sequence). With 3 bases removed from V and 7 bases from J, the gap between germline ends came to 19 bases. The CDR3 is 15 amino acids. The chain's CDR3 is CASSFLSNAQAEQYF. The CDR3 nucleotides are TGTGCCAGCAGTTTTTTGTCCAACGCCCAAGCTGAGCAGTACTTC.

This chain links TRBV7-3 with TRBJ2-3; 9 nucleotides align to TRBD2. This CDR3 spans 15 amino acids. Germline lookup yields CDR1 SGHTA and CDR2 FQGTGA. Trimming at V came to 4 bases and at J to 6 bases, leaving 8 bases not matched to a gene. DNA of the CDR3: TGTGCCAGCAGCTGGGCGGCGCGGGGGGGGGATACGCAGTATTTT. This sequence encodes CASSWAARGGDTQYF. Full variable domain (outside the CDR3, taken from reference TRBV7-3 and TRBJ2-3): GAGVSQTPSNKVTEKGKYVELRCDPISGHTALYWYRQSLGQGPEFLIYFQGTGAADDSGLPNDRFFAVRPEGSVSTLKIQRTERGDSAVYLCASSWAARGGDTQYFGPGTRLTVL.

The chain joins TRBV29-1 to TRBJ1-1; D gene ambiguous. CDR3 size: 10 residues. Per germline, CDR1 SQVTM and CDR2 ANQGSEA. Trimming left V 4 bases short and J 8 bases short, with 8 bases between. The CDR3 is CSVGGEEAFF. As DNA, the CDR3 is TGCAGCGTTGGTGGAGAGGAAGCTTTCTTT.

The chain employs TRBV7-2 and TRBJ2-3; a weak D match, TRBD1 (6 bases). The length of the CDR3 is 13 residues. V gave up 1 base and J gave up 11 bases, with 13 bases separating them. In germline, CDR1 is SGHTA, CDR2 FQGNSA. The CDR3 protein is CASSLDYSRGQYF. Written as DNA, the CDR3 is TGTGCCAGCAGCTTAGATTATAGCAGGGGGCAGTATTTT.

The genes are TRBV7-9 and TRBJ1-4, with a possible D match to TRBD1 (5 bases). The CDR3 runs 12 residues. Germline CDR1 SEHNR, CDR2 FQNEAQ (reference sequence). V dropped 5 bases and J dropped 8 bases, with 9 bases sitting between them. The CDR3 loop reads CASSLQGEKLFF. Here the CDR3 DNA reads TGTGCCAGCAGCCTCCAGGGAGAAAAACTGTTTTTT.

The gene calls are TRBV5-1 and TRBJ2-3, with 7 bases matching TRBD2. Germline values: CDR1 SGHRS, CDR2 YFSETQ. J was trimmed by 2 bases and V by 5 bases; bases with no gene match: 8. The CDR3 runs to 15 residues. The CDR3 reads CASRSERDATDTQYF. The CDR3 DNA is TGCGCCAGCAGATCGGAGCGGGACGCCACAGATACGCAGTATTTT.

The rearrangement uses TRBV7-2 and TRBJ2-2; TRBD2 aligns across 13 bases. This CDR3 is built from 17 residues. CDR1 and CDR2 (germline): SGHTA, FQGNSA. Unmatched junction bases numbered 9, after V lost 6 bases and J lost 5 bases. DNA of the CDR3: TGTGCCAGCAGACTGGGACTAGCGGGAACGATTACCGGGGAGCTGTTTTTT. This codes for CASRLGLAGTITGELFF.

The chain is built from TRBV7-8 and TRBJ1-2, with D tentatively TRBD1 (6 bases). The CDR3 consists of 15 residues. The V end was cut by 5 bases, the J end by 2 bases, with 15 bases between. Germline V gene lookup returns CDR1 SGHVS and CDR2 FQNEAQ. In DNA, the CDR3 is TGTGCCAGCAGCCCTAGAACGACAGGAAACTATGGCTACACCTTC. It is translated as CASSPRTTGNYGYTF. The variable domain in full, with the rest retrieved from reference TRBV7-8 and TRBJ1-2, is GAGVSQSPRYKVAKRGQDVALRCDPISGHVSLFWYQQALGQGPEFLTYFQNEAQLDKSGLPSDRFFAERPEGSVSTLKIQRTQQEDSAVYLCASSPRTTGNYGYTFGSGTRLTVV.

The V call is TRBV10-3, the J call TRBJ2-7, with 7 bases fitting TRBD1. The CDR3 sequence is 14 residues long. Germline loops: CDR1 ENHRY, CDR2 SYGVKD. V gave up 7 bases and J gave up 0 bases; unmatched junction bases: 6. The CDR3 protein is CAIKTGSSSYEQYF. The CDR3 DNA reads as TGTGCCATCAAGACAGGGTCGAGCTCCTACGAGCAGTACTTC.

The chain couples TRBV25-1 to TRBJ1-2; 8 bases fit TRBD1. Germline lookup yields CDR1 MGHDK and CDR2 SYGVNS. This CDR3 is 13 amino acids long. Trimming took 4 bases from V and 8 from J; bases not matched to a gene: 6. The CDR3, as DNA: TGTGCCAGCAGTGTCCAGGGGGCAGACGGCTACACCTTC. It is translated as CASSVQGADGYTF.

This CDR3 is CASSLESRDNTEAFF. The CDR3 DNA sequence: TGCGCCAGCAGCTTGGAGTCCCGGGATAACACTGAAGCTTTCTTT. V is TRBV5-1 and J is TRBJ1-1; no clear D gene. Germline lookup yields CDR1 SGHRS and CDR2 YFSETQ. This CDR3 region has 15 residues. Trimming pared 0 bases from V and 2 bases from J, leaving 11 bases between.

The chain recombines TRBV6-5 with TRBJ1-1; D is unclear. Trimming cost V 0 bases and J 1 base, with 12 bases left between them. The length of the CDR3 is 16 residues. Germline CDR1 and CDR2: MNHEY and SVGAGI. The chain's CDR3 is CASSYSRYGENTEAFF. In DNA, the CDR3 is TGTGCCAGCAGTTACTCGAGGTACGGAGAGAACACTGAAGCTTTCTTT.

The chain is built from TRBV2 and TRBJ2-7, with TRBD2 matching over 8 bases. CDR3 length: 10 residues. CDR1 and CDR2 from the germline V gene are SNHLY and FYNNEI. The DNA of the CDR3 is TGTGCCAGCAGTGTAGCGGGACTACTGGTC. Translating gives CASSVAGLLV.